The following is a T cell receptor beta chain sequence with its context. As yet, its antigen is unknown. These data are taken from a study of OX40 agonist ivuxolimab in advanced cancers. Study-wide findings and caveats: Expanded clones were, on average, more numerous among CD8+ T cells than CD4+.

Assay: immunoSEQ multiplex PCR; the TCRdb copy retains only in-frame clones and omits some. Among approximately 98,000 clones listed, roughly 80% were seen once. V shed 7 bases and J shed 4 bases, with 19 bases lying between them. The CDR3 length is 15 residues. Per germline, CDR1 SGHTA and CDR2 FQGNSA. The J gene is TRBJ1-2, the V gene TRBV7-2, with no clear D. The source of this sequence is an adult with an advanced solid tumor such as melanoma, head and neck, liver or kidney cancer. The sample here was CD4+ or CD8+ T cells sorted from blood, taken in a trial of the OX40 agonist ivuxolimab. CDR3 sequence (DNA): TGTGCCAGCACCCCGGGTCCCAAACGGGGCTATGGCTACACCTTC. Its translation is CASTPGPKRGYGYTF.